This is a list of T cell receptor beta chains from one sample in a study of prognosis after radiotherapy for stage I lung cancer. Each CDR3 protein is one row after TCRdb ran MiXCR on the multiplex PCR reads. The sample contains roughly 11,000 distinct CDR3 sequences, roughly 56% of which appear only once. Sequences were derived from PBMCs, sampled before or after stereotactic body radiation therapy (not recorded which). These receptors were collected from a donor of 50 years or more with non-small cell lung cancer. CDR3s include the opening cysteine and the closing phenylalanine or tryptophan. A D gene is named only where the DNA matches it firmly. Size tells how often a clone was seen (once, few, many) or the class of an expanded clone, and some rows leave it out.

clone size,J gene,V gene,D gene,CDR3 protein,CDR3 DNA
medium-sized,TRBJ2-1,TRBV6-5,TRBD2,CASSSLAGGNEQFF,TGTGCCAGCAGTTCTCTGGCGGGGGGGAATGAGCAGTTCTTC
medium-sized,TRBJ1-6,TRBV7-2,TRBD1,CASSEQGALNSPLHF,TGTGCCAGCAGCGAACAGGGGGCTCTAAATTCACCCCTCCACTTT
NA,TRBJ2-3,TRBV19,NA,CASSIGGGTQYF,TGTGCCAGTAGTATAGGGGGAGGTACGCAGTATTTT
NA,TRBJ1-3,TRBV7-9,NA,CASSQGSGNTIYF,TGTGCCAGCAGCCAAGGGTCTGGAAACACCATATATTTT
NA,TRBJ2-3,TRBV13,NA,CASSREEGTADTQYF,TGTGCCAGCAGCAGGGAGGAAGGAACGGCAGATACGCAGTATTTT
medium-sized,TRBJ2-1,TRBV9,TRBD1,CASSPTGQGASVEQFF,TGTGCCAGCAGCCCCACGGGACAGGGGGCTTCCGTTGAGCAGTTCTTC
NA,TRBJ1-3,TRBV6-9,NA,CASSFGHLSGNTIYF,TGTGCCAGCAGTTTCGGACACCTCTCTGGAAACACCATATATTTT
medium-sized,TRBJ2-7,TRBV11-2,TRBD1,CASSLAGGNPYEQYF,TGTGCCAGCAGCTTAGCAGGGGGCAACCCCTACGAGCAGTACTTC
NA,TRBJ2-1,TRBV19,NA,CARVIEGGRNNYQFF,TGTGCCAGAGTCATAGAGGGGGGGCGTAACAATTATCAGTTCTTC
NA,TRBJ1-1,TRBV27,NA,CASSLSGREAFF,TGTGCCAGCAGTTTATCAGGGAGGGAGGCTTTCTTT
medium-sized,TRBJ1-2,TRBV20-1,NA,CSARVETRGHGYTF,TGCAGTGCTAGAGTCGAAACCCGGGGCCATGGCTACACCTTC
medium-sized,TRBJ2-5,TRBV24-1,NA,CATSDSRGHQETQYF,TGTGCCACCAGTGACTCTAGAGGACACCAAGAGACCCAGTACTTC
NA,TRBJ2-3,TRBV11-2,TRBD1,CASSLRQGNTDTQYF,TGTGCCAGCAGCTTGCGACAGGGGAACACAGATACGCAGTATTTT
medium-sized,TRBJ2-2,TRBV12-3/TRBV12-4,TRBD2,CASSPGGSNTGELFF,TGTGCCAGCAGTCCGGGAGGGTCCAACACCGGGGAGCTGTTTTTT
many,TRBJ1-2,TRBV6-1,TRBD1,CASSPGQRYYGYTF,TGTGCCAGCAGTCCGGGACAGCGATACTATGGCTACACCTTC
NA,TRBJ1-2,TRBV5-1,NA,CASSPRQGNYGYTF,TGCGCCAGCAGCCCCCGGCAGGGAAACTATGGCTACACCTTC
medium-sized,TRBJ1-1,TRBV5-8,TRBD1,CASSSGQGKILNTEAFF,TGTGCCAGCAGCTCCGGACAGGGGAAGATTTTGAACACTGAAGCTTTCTTT
NA,TRBJ2-3,TRBV20-1,TRBD2,CSASARPGLAGGTQYF,TGCAGTGCTTCTGCCCGACCGGGACTAGCGGGGGGTACGCAGTATTTT
NA,TRBJ2-7,TRBV28,TRBD2,CASRPSAQRGPYEQYF,TGTGCCAGCAGACCTTCGGCCCAGCGGGGCCCCTACGAGCAGTACTTC
NA,TRBJ1-1,TRBV30,NA,CAWSVGGVAFF,TGTGCCTGGAGTGTTGGGGGTGTAGCTTTCTTT
NA,TRBJ2-7,TRBV7-9,NA,CASIFGTSYEQYF,TGTGCCAGCATCTTCGGGACATCCTACGAGCAGTACTTC
once,TRBJ1-5,TRBV28,TRBD1,CASGTGVQPHHF,TGTGCCTCCGGGACAGGGGTTCAGCCCCATCATTTT
medium-sized,TRBJ2-2,TRBV5-1,TRBD1,CASSEDRGNTGELFF,TGCGCCAGCAGCGAGGACAGGGGTAACACCGGGGAGCTGTTTTTT
once,TRBJ1-2,TRBV6-5,NA,CASSYSVGTRSINYGYTF,TGTGCCAGCAGTTACTCGGTGGGGACACGGAGCATTAACTATGGCTACACCTTC
NA,TRBJ1-2,TRBV10-3,TRBD1,CAISETGTGDVYGYTF,TGTGCCATCAGTGAGACAGGGACAGGGGACGTCTATGGCTACACCTTC
medium-sized,TRBJ1-6,TRBV28,TRBD1,CASRRDSTNSPLHF,TGTGCCAGCAGACGGGACAGTACGAATTCACCCCTCCACTTT
medium-sized,TRBJ2-1,TRBV6-2/TRBV6-3,NA,CASSHVPGPYNEQFF,TGTGCCAGCAGTCACGTACCCGGACCATACAATGAGCAGTTCTTC
medium-sized,TRBJ2-7,TRBV28,TRBD2,CASILSGRDSEQYF,TGTGCCAGCATCCTTAGCGGGAGGGACTCCGAGCAGTACTTC
medium-sized,TRBJ2-7,TRBV27,TRBD2,CASSLLTSGDYEQYF,TGTGCCAGCAGTCTTCTGACTAGCGGAGATTACGAGCAGTACTTC
NA,TRBJ2-7,TRBV6-5,NA,CASSSIYEQYF,TGTGCCAGCAGTTCCATATACGAGCAGTACTTC
NA,TRBJ2-1,TRBV6-2/TRBV6-3,TRBD2,CASRTSTSWSYNEQFF,TGTGCCAGCAGAACTTCGACTAGCTGGTCATACAATGAGCAGTTCTTC
few,TRBJ2-1,TRBV10-2,TRBD2,CASSPTSGRLNEQFF,TGCGCCAGCAGCCCAACTAGCGGGAGGCTGAATGAGCAGTTCTTC
medium-sized,TRBJ2-2,TRBV6-8,NA,CASSSQAYTGELFF,TGTGCCAGCAGTTCTCAAGCGTACACCGGGGAGCTGTTTTTT
medium-sized,TRBJ1-2,TRBV5-5,NA,CASSSTGSANYGYTF,TGTGCCAGCAGCTCCACAGGCTCAGCTAACTATGGCTACACCTTC
once,TRBJ2-1,TRBV4-1,TRBD1,CASSQFFLQGFNNEQFF,TGCGCCAGCAGCCAGTTCTTCTTACAGGGGTTCAACAATGAGCAGTTCTTC
NA,TRBJ2-3,TRBV20-1,NA,CSAPRNEAGDTDTQYF,TGCAGTGCCCCTCGAAACGAAGCGGGTGACACAGATACGCAGTATTTT
NA,TRBJ1-6,TRBV2,NA,CASSERDGGNSPLHF,TGTGCCAGCAGTGAAAGGGACGGAGGGAATTCACCCCTCCACTTT
NA,TRBJ2-1,TRBV10-3,NA,CSISESMGARGSNEQFF,TGTTCCATCAGTGAGTCTATGGGGGCGAGGGGAAGCAATGAACAGTTCTTC
medium-sized,TRBJ1-1,TRBV12-3/TRBV12-4,NA,CASSLSRGTEAFF,TGTGCCAGCAGTTTAAGTCGGGGGACTGAAGCTTTCTTT
NA,TRBJ1-2,TRBV11-2,NA,CASTPSTGTNYGYTF,TGTGCCAGCACCCCATCAACGGGGACAAACTATGGCTACACCTTC
NA,TRBJ2-7,TRBV9,NA,CASSAGTQSSYEKYF,TGTGCCAGCAGCGCCGGGACGCAATCTTCCTACGAGAAGTACTTC
NA,TRBJ1-2,TRBV6-2/TRBV6-3,NA,CASSYDRTVRRNYGYTF,TGTGCCAGCAGTTACGACAGGACAGTACGCAGGAACTATGGCTACACCTTC
medium-sized,TRBJ2-1,TRBV28,NA,CATQAETYNEQFF,TGTGCCACCCAAGCGGAGACCTACAATGAGCAGTTCTTC
medium-sized,TRBJ2-1,TRBV7-2,NA,CASRPTSFDEQFF,TGTGCCAGCAGGCCTACTAGTTTCGATGAGCAGTTCTTC
once,TRBJ2-1,TRBV11-2,NA,CASSLGGVGLAEQFF,TGTGCCAGCAGCTTAGGAGGGGTCGGTCTGGCTGAGCAGTTCTTC
NA,TRBJ1-5,TRBV6-1,NA,CASFDLAIVNQPQHF,TGTGCCAGCTTTGATCTAGCCATTGTCAATCAGCCCCAGCATTTT
NA,TRBJ2-3,TRBV20-1,TRBD2,CSENGTSAGTDTQYF,TGCAGTGAGAACGGGACTAGCGCCGGCACAGATACGCAGTATTTT
NA,TRBJ2-3,TRBV7-2,NA,CASTAPGHPPGDTQYF,TGTGCCAGCACCGCCCCGGGACACCCTCCAGGCGATACGCAGTATTTT
NA,TRBJ1-6,TRBV12-3/TRBV12-4,NA,CASSLAWSPLHF,TGTGCCAGCAGTTTAGCTTGGTCACCCCTCCACTTT
NA,TRBJ2-7,TRBV20-1,NA,CSARGSPRCSYEQYF,TGCAGTGCTAGAGGTTCCCCTCGGTGCTCCTACGAGCAGTACTTC
medium-sized,TRBJ1-2,TRBV6-5,NA,CASSYIRTGAMGYGYTF,TGTGCCAGCAGTTACATTAGGACGGGGGCGATGGGCTATGGCTACACCTTC
medium-sized,TRBJ2-7,TRBV5-1,NA,CASSPDSYEQYF,TGCGCCAGCAGCCCGGACAGCTACGAGCAGTACTTC
NA,TRBJ2-2,TRBV11-1,NA,CASNILGSTGELFF,TGTGCCAGCAACATATTAGGAAGCACCGGGGAGCTGTTTTTT
NA,TRBJ2-7,TRBV19,NA,CASSDSRDSYEQYF,TGTGCCAGTAGTGACTCCAGGGATTCCTACGAGCAGTACTTC
medium-sized,TRBJ1-1,TRBV29-1,NA,CSVEGLRDNGVLNTEAFF,TGCAGCGTTGAAGGTCTCAGGGACAATGGGGTACTGAACACTGAAGCTTTCTTT
NA,TRBJ1-2,TRBV6-1,NA,CASRREPQCPYVYTF,TGTGCCAGCAGGCGCGAACCACAGTGCCCCTATGTCTACACCTTC
NA,TRBJ1-3,TRBV5-1,TRBD1,CASSFSGTGGYGNTIYF,TGCGCCAGCAGCTTTTCCGGGACAGGTGGATATGGAAACACCATATATTTT
NA,TRBJ1-2,TRBV24-1,TRBD1,CATSDSPGTGRGYTF,TGTGCCACCAGTGATTCCCCCGGGACAGGGCGCGGCTACACCTTC
NA,TRBJ2-7,TRBV11-2,TRBD2,CASRPAGIDEQYF,TGTGCCAGCAGACCAGCGGGAATCGACGAGCAGTACTTC